This T cell receptor (beta chain) emerged from a study of shared clonotypes between healthy human individuals. General study points: Measured sharing among donors was expected to vary with sequencing depth.

For this clone: Its matching antigen is unknown.

Germline assignment: CDR1 LNHDA and CDR2 SQIVND (reference sequence). This CDR3 region has 13 residues. Trimming removed 5 bases from V and 3 bases from J, with 10 bases in between. Assay: immunoSEQ multiplex PCR; the TCRdb copy retains only in-frame clones and omits some. The data contain hundreds of thousands of clones, approximately 96% of them singletons. Terminally differentiated effector memory CD45RA+ cells were excluded by CCR7 positive selection of CD45RO-negative cells. The sequenced sample was naive CD8+ T cells sorted from blood. The TCR sequence derives from a woman aged 25 to 39 in good health. J is TRBJ2-5 and V is TRBV19; possibly TRBD1 for D (6 bases). The CDR3 sequence is CASSVNREETQYF. The CDR3 region has the DNA TGTGCCAGTAGTGTAAACAGGGAAGAGACCCAGTACTTC.